These 18 T cell receptor beta chains came from one sample sequenced in a study of response to subunit inactivated influenza vaccine. TCRdb re-called the RT-PCR reads through MiXCR, storing one row per CDR3 protein. The data hold approximately 480,000 distinct CDR3 sequences, with approximately 11% observed a single time. The sequencing here drew on PBMCs from blood, taken 45 days after vaccination. These receptors were obtained from a man aged 50-59 years who received an inactivated influenza vaccine.

This clonotype was found a few times. The CDR3 sequence: CASSKLAGGSGELFF. The DNA of the CDR3 is TGTGCCAGCAGTAAACTAGCGGGAGGGAGCGGGGAGCTGTTTTTT. The V and J genes are TRBV6-1 and TRBJ2-2; the match to TRBD2 covers 13 bases. Per germline, CDR1 MNHNS and CDR2 SASEGT. The CDR3 length is 15 residues. V dropped 5 bases and J dropped 7; count of bases not matched to a gene: 4.

The chain joins TRBV20-1 to TRBJ2-7; D is unclear. The V gene lost 0 bases and the J gene lost 2 bases, with 14 bases spanning the gap. Germline CDR1 and CDR2: DFQATT and SNEGSKA (reference sequence). The CDR3 spans 15 residues. In DNA, the CDR3 is TGCAGTGCTAGAGATACCCCGGGTTCCACCTACGAGCAGTACTTC. Translated: CSARDTPGSTYEQYF.

CDR3 amino acids: CASSTSVGEQFF. In DNA form, the CDR3 reads TGTGCCAGCAGTACTAGCGTCGGGGAGCAGTTCTTC. The rearrangement joins TRBV12-3 or TRBV12-4 to TRBJ2-1, with 7 bases fitting TRBD2. There are 12 residues in the CDR3. After removal of 5 bases from V and 10 bases from J, the junction contained 5 bases not matched to a gene.

J is TRBJ2-5 and V is TRBV5-6; D unclear. Trimming removed 0 bases from V and 10 bases from J, with 19 bases in between. CDR3 length: 15 residues. Germline CDR1 SGHDT, CDR2 YYEEEE. The CDR3: CASSLGSLSVSGQYF. The CDR3 DNA reads TGTGCCAGCAGCTTGGGTTCATTGTCAGTGAGTGGCCAGTACTTC. Together with reference TRBV5-6 and TRBJ2-5, the CDR3 gives the full variable domain: DAGVTQSPTHLIKTRGQQVTLRCSPKSGHDTVSWYQQALGQGPQFIFQYYEEEERQRGNFPDRFSGHQFPNYSSELNVNALLLGDSALYLCASSLGSLSVSGQYFGPGTRLLVL.

The sample holds a few counts of this clonotype. The chain carries TRBV29-1 and TRBJ2-7; TRBD2 matches at 11 bases. The CDR3 loop spans 12 amino acids. J lost 7 bases, V lost 6 bases, and 5 bases had no gene match. In germline, CDR1 is SQVTM, CDR2 ANQGSEA. The CDR3 region has the DNA TGCAGCGTCGTCGCTAGCGGGAGGGAGCAGTACTTC. It yields the protein CSVVASGREQYF.

This clonotype was counted many times. This chain joins TRBV12-3 or TRBV12-4 and TRBJ1-2; TRBD1 agrees at 8 bases. This CDR3 is built from 16 residues. V lost 2 bases to trimming and J lost 5 bases; unmatched junction nucleotides: 10. The CDR3 DNA reads TGTGCCAGCAGTTTATTACCCCAGACAGGGGATTATGGCTACACCTTC. Its protein product is CASSLLPQTGDYGYTF.

This clonotype came up a few times. J is TRBJ1-3 and V is TRBV5-6; D remains unclear. The germline V gene encodes CDR1 SGHDT and CDR2 YYEEEE. The CDR3 has 13 amino acids. The ends were cut back, 2 bases at V and 6 bases at J, with 9 bases in the middle. The CDR3 spells CASSLGSSNTIYF. The CDR3 DNA reads TGTGCCAGCAGCTTAGGGTCCTCAAACACCATATATTTT.

In this sample, this clonotype turned up many times. Mismatch with germline at one junction end may stem from a read error. This chain connects TRBV7-2 to TRBJ2-7, with 8 bases fitting TRBD1. The CDR3 loop spans 15 amino acids. Per the germline V gene, CDR1 is SGHTA and CDR2 is FQGNSA. The CDR3 nucleotides read TGCGCCAGCAGCTTGGGGACAGGAGGGTCCTACGAGCAGTACTTC. This gives the protein CASSLGTGGSYEQYF.

This clonotype was picked up many times. The chain recombines TRBV20-1 with TRBJ1-1, with 7 positions matching TRBD1. The CDR3 spans 15 residues. V lost 0 bases and J lost 5; bases outside the gene matches: 9. The germline gives CDR1 DFQATT, CDR2 SNEGSKA (reference sequence). CDR3 loop: CSARDFQGGHTEAFF. The CDR3 DNA reads as TGCAGTGCTAGAGATTTCCAGGGGGGTCATACTGAAGCTTTCTTT.

This chain links TRBV27 with TRBJ1-2, with D perhaps TRBD1 (5 bases). V lost 6 bases and J lost 0, with 20 bases in between. Germline V gives CDR1 MNHEY, CDR2 SMNVEV (reference sequence). The length of the CDR3 is 17 residues. The CDR3 here is CASSFLAGVDANYGYTF. The DNA of the CDR3 is TGTGCCAGCAGCTTCCTGGCGGGGGTGGATGCTAACTATGGCTACACCTTC.

The V gene is TRBV20-1, the J gene TRBJ1-5; D is perhaps TRBD1 (5 bases). This CDR3 spans 16 amino acids. Between the trimmed V and J ends, which lost 0 bases and 0 bases, there was a span of 12 bases. Per the germline V gene, CDR1 is DFQATT and CDR2 is SNEGSKA (reference sequence). CDR3 bases: TGCAGTGCTAGAGATTGGGGGTCCTATAGCAATCAGCCCCAGCATTTT. This gives the protein CSARDWGSYSNQPQHF.

This clonotype was observed at least ten times. The chain combines TRBV12-3 or TRBV12-4 with TRBJ2-7, with D unclear. The V end was cut by 1 base, the J end by 3 bases, with 10 bases between. This CDR3 region has 14 residues. CDR3 loop: CASSLGGKNYEQYF. The CDR3 bases are TGTGCCAGCAGTTTAGGAGGCAAGAACTACGAGCAGTACTTC.

The rearrangement links TRBV2 to TRBJ2-1; TRBD2 is a possible D gene (6 bases). The germline V gene has CDR1 SNHLY and CDR2 FYNNEI. The CDR3 consists of 15 residues. Trimming took off 5 bases at V and 0 bases at J, with 11 bases between the two ends. The DNA for the CDR3 is TGTGCCAGCAGTAGGGAGGTGAGCTCCTACAATGAGCAGTTCTTC. Translated, it gives CASSREVSSYNEQFF.

The genes are TRBV5-1 and TRBJ2-3, with TRBD2 matching over 13 bases. The V and J ends lost 4 bases and 2 bases, in that order; junction bases with no gene match: 7. CDR3 length: 17 amino acids. The germline V gene encodes CDR1 SGHRS and CDR2 YFSETQ. Here the CDR3 DNA reads TGCGCCAGCAGCCAGATGGGACTAGCGGGATACACAGATACGCAGTATTTT. Its protein product is CASSQMGLAGYTDTQYF.

In this sample, this clonotype turned up many times. This chain connects TRBV6-2 or TRBV6-3 to TRBJ2-3; 8 positions match TRBD2. V lost 5 bases, J lost 2 bases, and 12 bases stayed unmatched. Germline-derived CDR1 and CDR2 are MNHEY and SVGEGT. The CDR3 is 17 residues long. Written as DNA, the CDR3 is TGTGCCAGCAGTAGAGGGCGCGGGGGGATCGACACAGATACGCAGTATTTT. It is translated as CASSRGRGGIDTDTQYF.

At least ten counts were recorded for this clonotype. The rearrangement joins TRBV5-5 to TRBJ2-3; 9 positions agree with TRBD1. The germline gives CDR1 SGHKS, CDR2 YYEKEE (reference sequence). J was trimmed by 1 base and V by 5 bases; bases with no gene match: 5. CDR3 size: 15 residues. The CDR3 coding sequence is TGTGCCAGCAGACGGGACAGGGTGCGCACAGATACGCAGTATTTT. It translates to CASRRDRVRTDTQYF.

This clonotype was detected many times. The chain links TRBV11-1 to TRBJ2-1, with 9 bases aligning to TRBD1. Germline CDR1 and CDR2: SGHAT and FQDESV (reference sequence). J was trimmed by 4 bases and V by 4 bases; bases with no gene match: 5. CDR3 length equals 15 residues. CDR3 in amino acids: CASSWGQGLYNEQFF. The DNA for the CDR3 is TGTGCCAGCAGCTGGGGACAGGGACTATACAATGAGCAGTTCTTC. Full variable domain (missing parts from reference TRBV11-1 and TRBJ2-1): EAEVAQSPRYKITEKSQAVAFWCDPISGHATLYWYRQILGQGPELLVQFQDESVVDDSQLPKDRFSAERLKGVDSTLKIQPAELGDSAMYLCASSWGQGLYNEQFFGPGTRLTVL.

This clonotype was seen more than once but under ten times. V gene TRBV5-1 combines with J gene TRBJ1-4, with 7 bases aligning to TRBD1. The ends lost 4 bases at V and 3 bases at J; junction bases unmatched: 3. The CDR3 is 14 residues long. CDR1 and CDR2 from the germline V gene are SGHRS and YFSETQ. In DNA form, the CDR3 reads TGCGCCAGCAGCGGGACAGCCGCTAATGAAAAACTGTTTTTT. Its translation is CASSGTAANEKLFF.